This T cell receptor beta chain was captured by sequencing in a study of T cells after yellow fever vaccination. This clonotype has at least ten counts. No antigen is known for it. Conversion of TCR transcripts into cDNA relied on 5'RACE template switching, which added a universal primer site and UMIs. Each CDR3 protein gets one entry after TCRdb re-called the 5' RACE reads with MiXCR. The data contain approximately 250,000 distinct CDR3 sequences, approximately 5.2% of them singletons. General study points: The study found a weaker secondary response that peaked faster, day 5 versus 15. The CD4 compartment and the CD8 compartment contained a small share of clonotypes in common.

Germline V CDR1 and CDR2: DFQATT, SNEGSKA (reference sequence). The CDR3 runs 14 residues. V trimming: 7 bases; J trimming: 0 bases; junction bases outside the gene matches: 6. The sequence came from a man aged 18 to 30 who received the YFV17D yellow fever vaccine. This chain links TRBV20-1 with TRBJ2-1, with 7 positions matching TRBD1. Sequences were derived from CD4+ T cells sorted from PBMCs, sampled on the day of the yellow fever booster vaccination. This CDR3 is CSVTTGSSYNEQFF. CDR3 bases: TGCAGTGTAACGACAGGGAGCTCCTACAATGAGCAGTTCTTC.